One and the same sample provided the 10 T cell receptor beta chains below, sequenced in a study of blood T cell repertoires in COVID-19. Produced via immunoSEQ multiplex PCR; TCRdb's table is partial and in-frame only. The data hold around 250,000 clones, with around 86% observed a single time. Sequenced material: PBMCs or T cells enriched from blood (not recorded which). These receptors were collected from a man younger than 30 who had recovered from COVID-19.

This chain uses TRBV5-1 with TRBJ1-2; D uncertain. This CDR3 spans 14 amino acids. CDR1 is SGHRS and CDR2 is YFSETQ in the germline V gene. Trimming stripped 1 base from V and 7 bases from J, with 14 bases between. CDR3 amino acids: CASSLLQTPGGYTF. The CDR3 DNA reads TGCGCCAGCAGCTTGCTCCAGACCCCAGGTGGCTACACCTTC.

The chain has TRBV27 and TRBJ1-2; 8 bases match TRBD1. The CDR3 is 15 residues long. Germline CDR1 reads MNHEY; CDR2 reads SMNVEV (reference sequence). Trimming at V came to 3 bases and at J to 8 bases, leaving 11 bases not matched to a gene. Written as DNA, the CDR3 is TGTGCCAGCAGTTTTCGAGGACAGGGCAGTAACGGCTACACCTTC. Its translation: CASSFRGQGSNGYTF.

The chain has TRBV9 and TRBJ1-5; 9 nucleotides line up with TRBD1. The CDR3 spans 15 residues. CDR1 SGDLS and CDR2 YYNGEE come from the germline V gene. J lost 6 bases, V lost 4 bases, and 8 bases had no gene match. The CDR3 protein is CASSPSTGGFQPQHF. The CDR3 DNA sequence: TGTGCCAGCAGCCCTTCGACAGGGGGTTTTCAGCCCCAGCATTTT.

This sequence joins TRBV30 and TRBJ1-1; D not resolved. V lost 0 bases and J lost 6, with 8 bases in between. CDR1 and CDR2 (germline): GTSNPN, SVGIG (reference sequence). CDR3 size: 12 residues. CDR3 coding DNA: TGTGCCTGGAGTGTCGGGGTCGCTGAAGCTTTCTTT. Its protein product is CAWSVGVAEAFF. Full variable domain (missing parts from reference TRBV30 and TRBJ1-1): SQTIHQWPATLVQPVGSPLSLECTVEGTSNPNLYWYRQAAGRGLQLLFYSVGIGQISSEVPQNLSASRPQDRQFILSSKKLLLSDSGFYLCAWSVGVAEAFFGQGTRLTVV.

The chain combines TRBV2 with TRBJ1-4; D possibly corresponds to TRBD1 (6 bases). The CDR3 loop spans 13 amino acids. Trimming pared 3 bases from V and 11 bases from J, leaving 13 bases between. In germline, CDR1 is SNHLY, CDR2 FYNNEI. The DNA for the CDR3 is TGTGCCAGCAGTGAGGGGGCAGTAGCTAAACTGTTTTTT. This encodes CASSEGAVAKLFF.

The chain recombines TRBV7-9 with TRBJ1-2; D is unresolved. V lost 1 base and J 0 bases, leaving 9 bases between the germline ends. CDR3 length: 15 residues. Germline V gene lookup returns CDR1 SEHNR and CDR2 FQNEAQ (reference sequence). The CDR3 sequence: CASSLGQLANYGYTF. The DNA of the CDR3 is TGTGCCAGCAGCTTAGGGCAGCTAGCTAACTATGGCTACACCTTC.

This chain links TRBV5-4 with TRBJ2-2; 10 bases are a match to TRBD1. The CDR3 consists of 18 residues. V was clipped by 4 bases and J by 1 base; unmatched bases: 10. Germline CDR1 SGHNT, CDR2 YYREEE (reference sequence). The CDR3 nucleotides read TGTGCCAGCAGCCCCACACCCGACAGGGGGCGGAACACCGGGGAGCTGTTTTTT. It encodes CASSPTPDRGRNTGELFF.

V is TRBV5-1 and J is TRBJ1-2; 7 bases fit TRBD1. The ends lost 3 bases at V and 2 bases at J; junction bases unmatched: 4. The length of the CDR3 is 14 residues. Germline values: CDR1 SGHRS, CDR2 YFSETQ. In DNA, the CDR3 is TGCGCCAGCAGCTCGACAGGGTTGAACTATGGCTACACCTTC. Amino acid sequence: CASSSTGLNYGYTF.

CDR3 sequence: CASSLERQAEAFF. DNA for the CDR3: TGTGCCAGCAGCTTAGAACGACAGGCTGAAGCTTTCTTT. The chain joins TRBV11-2 to TRBJ1-1; the D gene is possibly TRBD1 (6 bases). The CDR3 contains 13 residues. V lost 0 bases to trimming and J lost 6 bases, with 8 bases between them. The germline V gene has CDR1 SGHAT and CDR2 FQNNGV. Full variable domain (remainder filled in from reference TRBV11-2 and TRBJ1-1): EAGVAQSPRYKIIEKRQSVAFWCNPISGHATLYWYQQILGQGPKLLIQFQNNGVVDDSQLPKDRFSAERLKGVDSTLKIQPAKLEDSAVYLCASSLERQAEAFFGQGTRLTVV.

The sample holds a few counts of this clone. This chain links TRBV18 with TRBJ2-3; 7 bases line up with TRBD2. Germline-derived CDR1 and CDR2 are KGHSH and LQKENI. Unmatched junction bases numbered 2, after V lost 4 bases and J lost 1 base. The CDR3 covers 14 residues. Here the CDR3 DNA reads TGTGCCAGCTCACAACTAGCGCGCACAGATACGCAGTATTTT. Its protein product is CASSQLARTDTQYF.